This paragraph covers one TCR beta chain sequence. Its antigen remains unidentified. This sample is part of a study of cytomegalovirus exposure and HLA in healthy donors. PCR employed 60 Vbeta and 13 Jbeta primers. Clones were read by immunoSEQ multiplex PCR, and TCRdb kept only the in-frame ones, dropping some. Of 150,000 or so clones listed, around three quarters are singletons. With 9 bases removed from V and 0 bases from J, the gap between germline ends came to 6 bases. The CDR3 covers 13 residues. Per the germline V gene, CDR1 is LNHDA and CDR2 is SQIVND (reference sequence). Study findings and constraints: The productive fraction for most TCR beta V segments was about 90% or about 30% in an earlier analysis.

This chain links TRBV19 with TRBJ2-6; D not certain. This receptor was obtained from a woman aged 40 to 49 in good health and CMV-seronegative. Sample: PBMCs. CDR3 in DNA: TGTGCCAGCAGACTCTCTGGGGCCAACGTCCTGACTTTC. It yields the protein CASRLSGANVLTF.